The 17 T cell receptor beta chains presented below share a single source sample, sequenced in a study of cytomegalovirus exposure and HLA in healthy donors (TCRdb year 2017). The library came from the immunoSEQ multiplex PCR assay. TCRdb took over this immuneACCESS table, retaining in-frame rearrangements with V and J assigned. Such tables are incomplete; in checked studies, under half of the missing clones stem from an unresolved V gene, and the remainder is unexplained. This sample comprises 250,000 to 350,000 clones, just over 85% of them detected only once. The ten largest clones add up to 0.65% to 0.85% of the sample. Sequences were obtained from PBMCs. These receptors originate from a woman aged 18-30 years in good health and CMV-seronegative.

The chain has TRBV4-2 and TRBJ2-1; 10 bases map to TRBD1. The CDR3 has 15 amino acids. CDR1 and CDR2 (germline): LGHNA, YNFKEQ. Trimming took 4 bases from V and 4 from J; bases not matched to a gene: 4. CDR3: CASSPRDRGYNEQFF. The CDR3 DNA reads TGTGCCAGCAGCCCCCGGGACAGGGGATACAATGAGCAGTTCTTC.

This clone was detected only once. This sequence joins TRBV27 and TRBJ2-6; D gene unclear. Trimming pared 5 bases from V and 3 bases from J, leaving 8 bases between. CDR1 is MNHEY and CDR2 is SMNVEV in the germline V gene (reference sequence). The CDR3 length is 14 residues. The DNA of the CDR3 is TGTGCCAGCAGTCACCTCAGTGGGGCCAACGTCCTGACTTTC. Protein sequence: CASSHLSGANVLTF.

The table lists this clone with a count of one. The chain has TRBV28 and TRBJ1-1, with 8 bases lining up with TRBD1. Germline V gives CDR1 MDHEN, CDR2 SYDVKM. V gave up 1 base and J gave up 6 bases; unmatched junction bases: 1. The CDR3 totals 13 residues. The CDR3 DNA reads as TGTGCCAGCAGTTTATCACAGGGGGCTGAAGCTTTCTTT. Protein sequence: CASSLSQGAEAFF.

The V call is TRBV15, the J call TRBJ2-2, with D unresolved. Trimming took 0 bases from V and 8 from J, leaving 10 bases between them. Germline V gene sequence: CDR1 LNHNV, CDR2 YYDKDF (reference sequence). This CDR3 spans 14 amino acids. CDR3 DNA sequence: TGTGCCACCAGCAGAGATCGAGGTGGAGGGGAGCTGTTTTTT. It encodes CATSRDRGGGELFF.

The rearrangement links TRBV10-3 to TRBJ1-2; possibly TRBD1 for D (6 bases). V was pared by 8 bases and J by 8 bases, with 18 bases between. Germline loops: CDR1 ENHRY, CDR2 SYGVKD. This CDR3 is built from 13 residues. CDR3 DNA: TGTGCCATCGGAAACAGGGATCTAAGCGGCTACACCTTC. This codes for CAIGNRDLSGYTF.

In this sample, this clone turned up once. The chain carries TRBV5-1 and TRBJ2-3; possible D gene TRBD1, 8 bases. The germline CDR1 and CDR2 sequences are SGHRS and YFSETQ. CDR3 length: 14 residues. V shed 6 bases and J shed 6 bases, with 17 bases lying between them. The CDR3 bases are TGCGCCAGCAACACACAGGGGGAGGGTGATACGCAGTATTTT. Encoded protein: CASNTQGEGDTQYF.

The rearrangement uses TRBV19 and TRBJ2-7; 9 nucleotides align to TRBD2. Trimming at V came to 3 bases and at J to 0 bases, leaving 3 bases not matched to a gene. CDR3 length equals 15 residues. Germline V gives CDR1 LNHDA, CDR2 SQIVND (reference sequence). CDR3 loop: CASSIASGASYEQYF. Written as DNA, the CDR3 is TGTGCCAGTAGTATCGCTAGCGGGGCCTCCTACGAGCAGTACTTC.

Written as DNA, the CDR3 is TGTGCCAGCAGACCGACAGGGAATGAAAAACTGTTTTTT. It is translated as CASRPTGNEKLFF. The rearrangement links TRBV6-6 to TRBJ1-4, with 7 bases matching TRBD1. V was pared by 6 bases and J by 5 bases, with 3 bases of the junction left unmatched. The length of the CDR3 is 13 residues. Germline CDR1 and CDR2: MNHNY and SVGAGI (reference sequence).

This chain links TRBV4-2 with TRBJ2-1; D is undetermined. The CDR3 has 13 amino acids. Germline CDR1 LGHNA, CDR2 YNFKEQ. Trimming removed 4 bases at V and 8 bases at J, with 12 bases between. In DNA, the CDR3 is TGTGCCAGCAGCCTGGCCGACACCGATGAGCAGTTCTTC. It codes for CASSLADTDEQFF.

CDR3 DNA: TGTGCCAGCAGCTGGGGGGACAGCCTTAACACTGAAGCTTTCTTT. Translating it yields CASSWGDSLNTEAFF. This rearrangement joins TRBV5-5 to TRBJ1-1; TRBD1 agrees at 7 bases. The CDR3 loop spans 15 amino acids. The V gene end was trimmed by 3 bases and the J gene end by 2 bases; junction bases not matched to a gene: 7. Germline CDR1 and CDR2: SGHKS and YYEKEE (reference sequence).

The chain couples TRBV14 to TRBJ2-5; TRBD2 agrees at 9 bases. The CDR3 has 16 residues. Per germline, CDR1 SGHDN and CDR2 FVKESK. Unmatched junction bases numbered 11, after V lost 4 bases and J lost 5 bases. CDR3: CASSPRPSGRTETQYF. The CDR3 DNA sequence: TGTGCCAGCAGCCCGAGGCCCAGCGGGAGGACCGAGACCCAGTACTTC.

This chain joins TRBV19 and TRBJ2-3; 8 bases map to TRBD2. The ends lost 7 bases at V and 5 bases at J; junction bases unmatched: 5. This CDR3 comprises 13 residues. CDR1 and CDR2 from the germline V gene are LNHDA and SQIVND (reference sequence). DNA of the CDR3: TGTGCCAGTACTCCGGGGGGGAAAGATACGCAGTATTTT. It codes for CASTPGGKDTQYF.

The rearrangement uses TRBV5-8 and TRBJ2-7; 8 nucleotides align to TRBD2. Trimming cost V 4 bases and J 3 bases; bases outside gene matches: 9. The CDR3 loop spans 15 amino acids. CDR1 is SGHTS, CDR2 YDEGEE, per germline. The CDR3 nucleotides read TGTGCCAGCAGCCTCCAAGCGGGAGAAGGCTACGAGCAGTACTTC. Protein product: CASSLQAGEGYEQYF.

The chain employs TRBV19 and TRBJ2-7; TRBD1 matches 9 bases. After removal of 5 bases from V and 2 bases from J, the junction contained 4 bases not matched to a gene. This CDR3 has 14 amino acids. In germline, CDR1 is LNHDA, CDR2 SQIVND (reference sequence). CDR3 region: CASSAGQGPYEQYF. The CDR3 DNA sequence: TGTGCCAGTAGTGCGGGACAGGGTCCCTACGAGCAGTACTTC. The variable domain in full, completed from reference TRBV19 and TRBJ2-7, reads DGGITQSPKYLFRKEGQNVTLSCEQNLNHDAMYWYRQDPGQGLRLIYYSQIVNDFQKGDIAEGYSVSREKKESFPLTVTSAQKNPTAFYLCASSAGQGPYEQYFGPGTRLTVT.

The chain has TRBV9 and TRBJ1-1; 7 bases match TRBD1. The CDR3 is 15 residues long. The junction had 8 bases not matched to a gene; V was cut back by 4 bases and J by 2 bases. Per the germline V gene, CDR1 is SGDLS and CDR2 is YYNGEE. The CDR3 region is CASSPGGQINTEAFF. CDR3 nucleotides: TGTGCCAGCAGCCCAGGGGGACAGATTAACACTGAAGCTTTCTTT.

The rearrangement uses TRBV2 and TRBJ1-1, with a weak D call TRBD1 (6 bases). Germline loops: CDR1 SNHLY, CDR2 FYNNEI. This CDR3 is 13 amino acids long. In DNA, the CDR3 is TGTGCGGGAGGGGCCAGGGGAGGCATCAAAGCTTTCTTT. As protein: CAGGARGGIKAFF.

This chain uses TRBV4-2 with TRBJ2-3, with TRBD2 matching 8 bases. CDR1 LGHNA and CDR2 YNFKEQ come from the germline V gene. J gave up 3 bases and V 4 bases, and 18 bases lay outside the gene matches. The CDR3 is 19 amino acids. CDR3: CASSRASGGRPTITDTQYF. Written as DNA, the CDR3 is TGTGCCAGCAGCCGAGCTAGCGGCGGGAGGCCAACCATAACAGATACGCAGTATTTT.